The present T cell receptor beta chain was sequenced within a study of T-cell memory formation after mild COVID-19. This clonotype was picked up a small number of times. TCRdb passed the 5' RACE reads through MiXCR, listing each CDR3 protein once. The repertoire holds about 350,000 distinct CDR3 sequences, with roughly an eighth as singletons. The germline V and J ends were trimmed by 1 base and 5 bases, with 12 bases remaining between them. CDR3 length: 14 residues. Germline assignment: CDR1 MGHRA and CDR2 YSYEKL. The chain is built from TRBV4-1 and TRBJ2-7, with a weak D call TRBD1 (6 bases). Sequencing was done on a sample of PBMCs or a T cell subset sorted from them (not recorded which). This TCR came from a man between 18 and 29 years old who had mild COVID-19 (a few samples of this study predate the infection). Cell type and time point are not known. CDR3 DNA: TGCGCCAGCAGCCAAGGGCAGGGGTGGGACGAGCAGTACGTC. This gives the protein CASSQGQGWDEQYV.